This passage covers 30 T cell receptor beta chains from one sample sequenced in a study of blood T cell repertoires in COVID-19. Profiled with immunoSEQ multiplex PCR; TCRdb holds only in-frame clones, not every one. The sample lists 130,000 to 150,000 clones, around 83% seen once, with roughly 3% in the top ten. The sample consisted of peripheral blood. All receptors come from an elderly woman with acute or convalescent COVID-19.

The chain employs TRBV11-2 and TRBJ1-4, with 7 bases lining up with TRBD1. The V gene's germline CDR1 is SGHAT and CDR2 FQNNGV. The junction had 6 bases not matched to a gene; V was cut back by 5 bases and J by 0 bases. The CDR3 extends over 16 amino acids. CDR3 amino acids: CASSPRDSPTNEKLFF. CDR3 bases: TGTGCCAGCAGCCCCAGGGACAGCCCAACTAATGAAAAACTGTTTTTT.

The table lists this clone with a count of one. This chain joins TRBV3-1 (or the pseudogene TRBV3-2) and TRBJ2-3, with TRBD2 as a possible D gene (7 bases). The CDR3 is made up of 16 amino acids. The germline gives CDR1 LGHDT, CDR2 YNNKEL (reference sequence). Trimming took off 0 bases at V and 3 bases at J, with 13 bases between the two ends. In DNA form, the CDR3 reads TGTGCCAGCAGCCAAGACCCGGGGGGCTTGACAGATACGCAGTATTTT. It codes for CASSQDPGGLTDTQYF.

The CDR3 loop is CASVRLRGEKLFF. In DNA, the CDR3 is TGTGCCAGCGTAAGGCTTAGGGGGGAAAAACTGTTTTTT. This chain links TRBV6-5 with TRBJ1-4; weak D call: TRBD1 (6 bases). There are 13 residues in the CDR3. V dropped 8 bases and J dropped 8 bases, with 15 bases sitting between them. The germline CDR1 and CDR2 sequences are MNHEY and SVGAGI.

The chain combines TRBV27 with TRBJ2-3, with 7 nucleotides matching TRBD1. The trim removed 6 bases at V and 5 bases at J, leaving 8 bases unmatched. Germline V gene lookup returns CDR1 MNHEY and CDR2 SMNVEV (reference sequence). The CDR3 loop spans 14 amino acids. CDR3 residues: CASSETGVGDTQYF. Written as DNA, the CDR3 is TGTGCCAGCAGCGAAACAGGGGTAGGAGATACGCAGTATTTT.

J is TRBJ1-6 and V is TRBV12-3 or TRBV12-4; D gene ambiguous. The CDR3 length is 12 residues. With 7 bases removed from V and 10 bases from J, the gap between germline ends came to 11 bases. The CDR3 sequence: CASTTERSPLHF. In DNA, the CDR3 is TGTGCCAGCACAACGGAGAGGTCACCCCTCCACTTT.

The chain recombines TRBV11-1 with TRBJ2-3, with 12 nucleotides matching TRBD2. CDR3 length equals 16 residues. CDR1 SGHAT and CDR2 FQDESV come from the germline V gene (reference sequence). The V and J ends lost 5 bases and 1 base, in that order; junction bases with no gene match: 4. CDR3: CASSLRLAGGTDTQYF. The CDR3 region has the DNA TGTGCCAGCAGCCTCAGACTAGCGGGGGGCACAGATACGCAGTATTTT.

The chain joins TRBV13 to TRBJ1-2; 12 bases are shared with TRBD1. The CDR3 runs 13 residues. V was pared by 5 bases and J by 8 bases, with 3 bases of the junction left unmatched. Germline CDR1 is PRHDT and CDR2 is FYEKMQ (reference sequence). CDR3 nucleotides: TGTGCCAGCAGCGGGGACAGGGGGCAAGGCTACACCTTC. Its translation: CASSGDRGQGYTF.

The V gene is TRBV27, the J gene TRBJ2-5; D possibly corresponds to TRBD1 (6 bases). The CDR3 sequence is 15 residues long. Germline CDR1 MNHEY, CDR2 SMNVEV (reference sequence). With 1 base removed from V and 2 bases from J, the gap between germline ends came to 11 bases. CDR3 coding DNA: TGTGCCAGCAGTTTATACAGGGAGTCGCAAGAGACCCAGTACTTC. It codes for CASSLYRESQETQYF.

The chain couples TRBV5-6 to TRBJ2-1, with 9 bases identical to TRBD2. Germline CDR1 SGHDT, CDR2 YYEEEE. With 4 bases clipped from V and 4 bases from J, the junction kept 15 bases outside the gene matches. This CDR3 is 18 amino acids long. In nucleotides, the CDR3 is TGTGCCAGCAGCCGAGGCCCCAAAATAGCGGGGGTTTACAATGAGCAGTTCTTC. Translating it yields CASSRGPKIAGVYNEQFF. Full variable domain (remainder filled in from reference TRBV5-6 and TRBJ2-1): DAGVTQSPTHLIKTRGQQVTLRCSPKSGHDTVSWYQQALGQGPQFIFQYYEEEERQRGNFPDRFSGHQFPNYSSELNVNALLLGDSALYLCASSRGPKIAGVYNEQFFGPGTRLTVL.

CDR3 nucleotides: TGTGCCAGCAGCCCAGCGCGAGAGACCCAGTACTTC. This codes for CASSPARETQYF. J is TRBJ2-5 and V is TRBV5-8; no clear D gene. The CDR3 has 12 residues. Trimming left V 4 bases short and J 4 bases short, with 8 bases between. Germline V gives CDR1 SGHTS, CDR2 YDEGEE.

V usage is TRBV30 and J usage is TRBJ2-2, with a possible D match to TRBD2 (5 bases). In germline, CDR1 is GTSNPN, CDR2 SVGIG (reference sequence). Trimming left V 4 bases short and J 6 bases short, with 15 bases between. The CDR3 sequence is 14 residues long. The CDR3 loop reads CAWTIPGSSGELFF. The CDR3, as DNA: TGTGCCTGGACCATACCTGGGAGTTCCGGGGAGCTGTTTTTT.

The J gene is TRBJ1-4, the V gene TRBV2; TRBD1 matches 7 bases. Losses at the gene ends were 6 bases for V and 7 bases for J; bases not matched to a gene: 11. The germline CDR1 and CDR2 sequences are SNHLY and FYNNEI. The CDR3 runs 15 residues. The CDR3 region has the DNA TGTGCCAGCAGCCCAGGAAGGGGGCGCGGTGAAAAACTGTTTTTT. Translated, it gives CASSPGRGRGEKLFF.

Only a few counts were recorded for this clone. V gene TRBV5-1 combines with J gene TRBJ1-1; 11 nucleotides agree with TRBD1. After removal of 4 bases from V and 3 bases from J, the junction contained 5 bases not matched to a gene. Per germline, CDR1 SGHRS and CDR2 YFSETQ. This CDR3 region has 15 residues. The CDR3 bases are TGCGCCAGCAGCGCCAGGACAGGGGGCTACACTGAAGCTTTCTTT. This translates into CASSARTGGYTEAFF.

V and J are TRBV5-1 and TRBJ2-2; TRBD2 is a possible D gene (5 bases). V lost 5 bases to trimming and J lost 0 bases, with 11 bases between them. CDR1 and CDR2 (germline): SGHRS, YFSETQ. The CDR3 has 15 amino acids. CDR3 coding DNA: TGCGCCAGCAGTGGGAGCCAGACGAACACCGGGGAGCTGTTTTTT. The encoded protein is CASSGSQTNTGELFF.

The chain joins TRBV14 to TRBJ1-1, with D hard to call. Trimming cost V 1 base and J 8 bases, with 5 bases left between them. The CDR3 length is 11 residues. In germline, CDR1 is SGHDN, CDR2 FVKESK. This CDR3 reads CASSQGREAFF. The CDR3 nucleotides are TGTGCCAGCAGCCAAGGGCGGGAAGCTTTCTTT.

The chain has TRBV7-2 and TRBJ1-2, with 7 bases fitting TRBD1. The ends lost 4 bases at V and 9 bases at J; junction bases unmatched: 11. Germline values: CDR1 SGHTA, CDR2 FQGNSA. The length of the CDR3 is 14 residues. The CDR3 sequence is CASSSRQGTSRYTF. The CDR3 region has the DNA TGTGCCAGCAGCTCGAGACAGGGTACTTCTCGCTACACCTTC.

This clone was seen a single time. V and J are TRBV7-3 and TRBJ1-6, with D possibly matching TRBD1 (6 bases). The V gene lost 5 bases and the J gene lost 6 bases, with 11 bases spanning the gap. There are 14 residues in the CDR3. Looked up from germline, CDR1 is SGHTA and CDR2 is FQGTGA. The CDR3 sequence: CASSIQGSNSPLHF. The CDR3 DNA sequence: TGTGCCAGCAGCATACAGGGATCTAATTCACCCCTCCACTTT.

The chain's CDR3 is CASSPGKLNEKLFF. The CDR3 region has the DNA TGCGCCAGCAGCCCCGGGAAGCTTAATGAAAAACTGTTTTTT. V usage is TRBV5-1 and J usage is TRBJ1-4; D call uncertain. Germline CDR1 SGHRS, CDR2 YFSETQ. This CDR3 has 14 residues. Trimming shortened V by 4 bases and J by 4 bases, and 11 bases separated the two germline ends.

This rearrangement joins TRBV13 to TRBJ2-7; possible D gene TRBD2, 5 bases. Trimming pared 6 bases from V and 6 bases from J, leaving 12 bases between. This CDR3 is 12 amino acids long. CDR1 and CDR2 (germline): PRHDT, FYEKMQ (reference sequence). CDR3 DNA: TGTGCCAGCAGTTTTGGACGGGGCGAGCAGTACTTC. This encodes CASSFGRGEQYF.

The gene calls are TRBV5-4 and TRBJ2-1; D may be TRBD1 (5 bases). Germline V lookup: CDR1 SGHNT, CDR2 YYREEE (reference sequence). V lost 4 bases, J lost 0 bases, and 11 bases lay in between. CDR3 length: 15 residues. The CDR3, as DNA: TGTGCCAGCAGCGCTGCAGGGTTCTCCTACAATGAGCAGTTCTTC. This encodes CASSAAGFSYNEQFF.

This clone was seen only once. This chain joins TRBV5-4 and TRBJ1-6; the match to TRBD1 covers 7 bases. Looked up from germline, CDR1 is SGHNT and CDR2 is YYREEE (reference sequence). The CDR3 loop spans 15 amino acids. The J segment lost 8 bases and the V segment lost 0 bases, leaving 5 bases of the junction unmatched. The CDR3 nucleotides read TGTGCCAGCAGCTTGGGAGGACAGGCTTATTCACCCCTCCACTTT. Encoded protein: CASSLGGQAYSPLHF.

The chain couples TRBV7-9 to TRBJ2-5, with a weak D call TRBD2 (6 bases). V lost 0 bases to trimming and J lost 4 bases, with 15 bases between them. Germline lookup yields CDR1 SEHNR and CDR2 FQNEAQ (reference sequence). This CDR3 is built from 16 residues. CDR3 DNA: TGTGCCAGCAGCTTAGCGCTTTGGTGGGACTTAGAGACCCAGTACTTC. Its protein product is CASSLALWWDLETQYF.

There are a few counts of this clone. The gene calls are TRBV4-2 and TRBJ1-6, with a possible D match to TRBD1 (6 bases). The CDR3 contains 15 residues. Trimming removed 0 bases at V and 16 bases at J, with 19 bases between. The germline V gene has CDR1 LGHNA and CDR2 YNFKEQ. The CDR3 region is CASSQDSAAGQRLHF. The CDR3 bases are TGTGCCAGCAGCCAAGACTCGGCGGCCGGACAGCGACTCCACTTT.

The CDR3 bases are TGTGCCAGCAGCCACACAGGGGGCGGCTACACCTTC. Translated, it gives CASSHTGGGYTF. This chain joins TRBV7-2 and TRBJ1-2; TRBD1 matches 9 bases. V gave up 5 bases and J gave up 8 bases; unmatched junction bases: 3. The CDR3 extends over 12 amino acids. Per germline, CDR1 SGHTA and CDR2 FQGNSA.

The rearrangement links TRBV6-6 to TRBJ1-5, with D tentatively TRBD1 (6 bases). The germline V gene has CDR1 MNHNY and CDR2 SVGAGI (reference sequence). This CDR3 has 12 amino acids. Trimming shortened V by 7 bases and J by 8 bases, and 12 bases separated the two germline ends. This chain's CDR3 is CASTTGGKPQHF. Written as DNA, the CDR3 is TGTGCCAGCACCACGGGGGGCAAGCCCCAGCATTTT.

The chain uses TRBV29-1 and TRBJ1-1; 11 bases agree with TRBD1. Germline lookup yields CDR1 SQVTM and CDR2 ANQGSEA. V shed 7 bases and J 1 base; nucleotides not matched to a gene: 11. The CDR3 covers 16 residues. The CDR3 DNA is TGCAGCGCTAAAGGGACAGGGGGAGCACAGAACACTGAAGCTTTCTTT. Its protein product is CSAKGTGGAQNTEAFF.

V is TRBV6-8 and J is TRBJ2-1; TRBD2 agrees at 9 bases. Germline V lookup: CDR1 MNHGY, CDR2 SAAAGT. The CDR3 consists of 15 residues. Trimming at V came to 11 bases and at J to 3 bases, leaving 11 bases not matched to a gene. The CDR3 nucleotides are TGTGCCCCAAAGACGCGGGGGGGCCGCTACAATGAGCAGTTCTTC. This translates into CAPKTRGGRYNEQFF.

CDR3: CASSLQGTHYEQYF. Written as DNA, the CDR3 is TGTGCCAGCAGCTTACAGGGAACGCACTACGAGCAGTACTTC. The chain couples TRBV27 to TRBJ2-7; D is perhaps TRBD1 (6 bases). V shed 6 bases and J shed 3 bases, with 15 bases lying between them. Per the germline V gene, CDR1 is MNHEY and CDR2 is SMNVEV (reference sequence). The CDR3 sequence is 14 residues long.

The chain links TRBV19 to TRBJ1-1; D is perhaps TRBD1 (5 bases). This CDR3 spans 13 amino acids. The germline V gene encodes CDR1 LNHDA and CDR2 SQIVND (reference sequence). Between the trimmed V and J ends, which lost 6 bases and 2 bases, there was a span of 10 bases. CDR3 residues: CASRPTANTEAFF. CDR3 coding DNA: TGTGCCAGTAGACCGACAGCCAACACTGAAGCTTTCTTT.

The J gene is TRBJ1-2, the V gene TRBV10-2; 9 bases match TRBD1. The CDR3 is made up of 14 amino acids. V lost 6 bases and J lost 5; bases outside the gene matches: 7. Per germline, CDR1 WSHSY and CDR2 SAAADI. CDR3 bases: TGCGCCAGCAGCGATGGGACAGGGAGATATGGCTACACCTTC. This gives the protein CASSDGTGRYGYTF.